This entry concerns a single T cell receptor beta chain. Its target is unknown. The TRB libraries of cDNA were built by UMI-labeled 5' RACE. TCRdb reanalyzed the 5' RACE reads, giving one entry per CDR3 protein sequence and no DNA. This table holds about 48,000 distinct CDR3 sequences. The CDR3 loop spans 13 amino acids. Germline V lookup: CDR1 MGHDK, CDR2 SYGVNS. This sample is drawn from a study of CXCR3-negative and CXCR3-positive naive CD8 T cells. On the study more broadly: The libraries together contributed about 130 million TRB reads, each supplying about 1.5 +/- 0.3 million.

Notes on the study in general: After cryopreservation, expression of CXCR3 was partially reduced, and most assays were run with fresh PBMCs. Both of the naive subsets showed about the same high diversity, but memory CD8+ cells had much less. Naive CXCR3-negative and CXCR3-positive cells had similar TRBV-TRBJ usage; memory differed.

The chain uses TRBV25-1 and TRBJ1-2. The sequenced material came from memory CD8+ T cells from blood. This receptor was obtained from a human donor in good health. Some clones in this sample may be carry-over from other donors' samples. The CDR3 region is CASKAGAFDGYTF.